This T cell receptor (beta chain) was recorded in a study of shared clonotypes between healthy human individuals (dated by TCRdb to about 2020). Describing the broader study: The cohort comprised a couple of women and a few men aged 18 to 49 years. For each donor, CD4 naive and CD4 memory were each given three plates, CD8 naive was given two plates, and CD8 memory was given one plate. Blood TCR repertoires of about five healthy adults were deeply sequenced to estimate repertoire size and the extent of clonotype sharing between individuals. Different laboratories and diverse techniques were used to prepare libraries and sequence TCR repertoires, to increase sequencing depth and limit assay-specific biases. Leukapheresis yielded between about 0.9 and 9 billion PBMCs per donor.

To note about this clone: This receptor's antigen is unknown. Within one base of it there is no much larger clone, and no base qualities were kept.

Sequences MDHEN (CDR1) and SYDVKM (CDR2) are obtained from the germline V gene. Taken from cysteine to phenylalanine, the CDR3 has 14 residues. Just CDR3 DNA is preserved here, 42 bases in frame from base 1. Trimming costs V 6 bases and J 2 bases, and their ends lie 13 bases apart. TCR CDR3 regions were amplified from genomic DNA by multiplex PCR using the deep immunoSEQ assay. Extracted genomic DNA from each cell subset was spread evenly across all wells of several immunoSEQ 96-well plates, with each plate serving as a replicate. Each replicate PCR for sorted subsets received around 200 ng genomic DNA, equal to about 30,000 T cell genomes. Purified libraries were measured with a Qubit 3.0 fluorometer, size-checked on a Bioanalyzer 2100, and measured again with the KAPA Library Quantification kit. Each immunoSEQ 96-well plate was sequenced on its own single-read 150-cycle Illumina NextSeq 550 flow cell. Under the source paper's analysis protocol: Because only junctional sequences without quality scores were contained in the immunoSEQ output, filtering matching that applied to full-length reads could not be performed. Sequences were annotated with PyIR, a Python wrapper for IgBLAST v1.9, and V/J genes and CDR3 were assigned using IMGT germline references. Reads with weak V/J assignments (E-value above 1e-6), missing CDR3, stop codons, out-of-frame junctions, or ambiguous translated residues were removed. A V3J clonotype was defined by an identical inferred V gene, J gene, and CDR3 amino acid sequence. Percentage overlap between repertoires was computed as shared unique clonotypes divided by the size of the smaller repertoire. Three approaches were used to assess repertoire richness: RTK rarefaction, the Chao1 estimator, and Recon v2.1 estimates of unobserved clonotypes. Generation probabilities were computed with OLGA for all TCRbeta clonotypes obtained by the gDNA method from four donors. Drawn from immuneACCESS, this table holds only the in-frame rearrangements with V and J called that TCRdb kept. Clones are partly lost; checked studies trace under half to an unresolved V gene and leave the rest unexplained. V and J calls and clone size follow that table, whereas D and trimming were derived from the DNA. The sample table lists approximately 180,000 clones, over 80% of them with a count of one. The ten largest clones capture about 0.07% of the sample.

Donors were healthy HIV-negative adults with no recently reported acute infections or vaccinations. Every donor was a Caucasian adult residing in Nashville, Tennessee, USA. CD4+ T cells were enriched by magnetic negative selection; naive cells were then positively selected on CD45RA, and the negative fraction formed the memory subset. Blood was obtained by leukapheresis, after which PBMCs were separated by Ficoll-Histopaque density gradient centrifugation and cryopreserved in liquid nitrogen vapor phase. Analytical flow cytometry was used to check the purity and quantity of every magnetically sorted T cell population. Each sorted fraction had its genomic DNA isolated and then quantified by UV absorbance on a Nanodrop 2000c. Broad study findings and their caveats: Rarefaction of sorted-subset datasets indicated incomplete sequencing despite the large sequencing depth. Across a few donors, 4.5% to 6.5% of naive CD4, more than 3% of naive CD8, 2% to 2.5% of memory CD4, and around 0.4% of memory CD8 clonotypes were shared. Only blood was sampled, and tissue TCR repertoires likely differ from those in blood. Compared with non-shared clonotypes, the clonotypes found in all four sorted-subset donors had higher generation probabilities. Based on pairwise subsampling, the degree of clonotype sharing among donors was expected to be affected by sequencing depth. Because the study included a small number of donors, the genetic and exposure-history diversity represented was limited. Naive subsets generally had larger estimated clonotype richness than memory subsets did.

The chain links TRBV28 with TRBJ1-2; a tentative D match to TRBD1 spans 6 bases. Sequenced input: naive CD4+ T cells sorted from blood. What the cell subset or site label conveys for this sample: CD45RA+ positively selected. The sequence came from a woman in her thirties in good health. CDR3 reads: CASRRQATNYGYTF. The DNA sequence reads TGTGCCAGCAGGCGACAGGCAACGAACTATGGCTACACCTTC.